Presented here are 10 T cell receptor beta chains from one specimen sequenced in a study of neurological immune-mediated disorders. MiXCR, applied by TCRdb to the 5' RACE reads, yields one record per CDR3 protein. The profile covers approximately 38,000 distinct CDR3 sequences, with approximately 2.4% appearing a single time and about 2.4% taken by the ten largest. Sequencing was done on a sample of PBMCs. The origin of the receptors is a man in his fifties or sixties with multiple sclerosis.

This clonotype ranks as medium-sized. V usage is TRBV20-1 and J usage is TRBJ1-2, with 7 bases matching TRBD1. This CDR3 is 13 amino acids long. Trimming at V came to 6 bases and at J to 6 bases, leaving 10 bases not matched to a gene. The germline V gene encodes CDR1 DFQATT and CDR2 SNEGSKA (reference sequence). CDR3 amino acids: CSATKQGRDGYTF. The CDR3 region has the DNA TGCAGTGCGACAAAACAGGGGAGGGATGGCTACACCTTC.

This clonotype has ten or more counts. V usage is TRBV12-3 or TRBV12-4 and J usage is TRBJ1-4; the D gene is possibly TRBD1 (5 bases). With 3 bases removed from V and 4 bases from J, the gap between germline ends came to 12 bases. The length of the CDR3 is 15 residues. The CDR3 coding sequence is TGTGCCAGCAGTTTGAACGGAGGGGATAATGAAAAACTGTTTTTT. It encodes CASSLNGGDNEKLFF.

This clonotype has ten or more counts. The J gene is TRBJ1-3, the V gene TRBV18; 8 bases are a match to TRBD1. Germline V CDR1 and CDR2: KGHSH, LQKENI. V trimming: 4 bases; J trimming: 1 base; junction bases outside the gene matches: 3. CDR3 length: 15 residues. CDR3 in DNA: TGTGCCAGCTCACTCCGACAGGGGTCTGGAAACACCATATATTTT. As protein: CASSLRQGSGNTIYF.

This clonotype was found many times. The rearrangement joins TRBV9 to TRBJ1-2; weak D call: TRBD1 (6 bases). CDR3 size: 14 residues. CDR1 and CDR2 (germline): SGDLS, YYNGEE. The V end lost 4 bases, the J end lost 4 bases, and 14 bases lay between the germline ends. In DNA form, the CDR3 reads TGTGCCAGCAGCAACCAGGGGAATGTCTATGGCTACACCTTC. It codes for CASSNQGNVYGYTF.

Many counts were recorded for this clonotype. The genes are TRBV10-3 and TRBJ2-1; perhaps TRBD1 as D (6 bases). Trimming took 0 bases from V and 7 from J, leaving 13 bases between them. CDR1 and CDR2 (germline): ENHRY, SYGVKD. This CDR3 spans 15 amino acids. The CDR3 reads CAISESTRGNNEQFF. DNA for the CDR3: TGTGCCATCAGTGAGTCGACCAGGGGAAATAATGAGCAGTTCTTC.

This clonotype was counted at least ten times. The rearrangement links TRBV12-3 or TRBV12-4 to TRBJ2-1; TRBD2 matches 14 bases. The CDR3 spans 17 residues. The V segment lost 6 bases and the J segment 6 bases; nucleotides outside the gene matches: 10. CDR3 residues: CASRETSGGAWFNEQFF. The CDR3, as DNA: TGTGCCAGCAGGGAGACTAGCGGGGGGGCCTGGTTCAATGAGCAGTTCTTC.

This clonotype appeared many times. The gene calls are TRBV20-1 and TRBJ2-7; D tentatively fits TRBD1 or TRBD2 (6 bases each). This CDR3 spans 14 amino acids. The V end was cut by 3 bases, the J end by 0 bases, with 12 bases between. CDR1 is DFQATT and CDR2 is SNEGSKA in the germline V gene (reference sequence). The CDR3 loop reads CSARGGRSSYEQYF. In DNA, the CDR3 is TGCAGTGCTAGGGGGGGCAGGAGCTCCTACGAGCAGTACTTC.

This clonotype was seen many times. The chain carries TRBV2 and TRBJ2-7; TRBD1 matches 11 bases. Germline CDR1 SNHLY, CDR2 FYNNEI. V lost 7 bases, J lost 3 bases, and 5 bases stayed unmatched. CDR3 length: 14 residues. Written as DNA, the CDR3 is TGTGCCAGCATCTCCGGGACAGGGGGCTACGAGCAGTACTTC. Translation: CASISGTGGYEQYF.

This clonotype was observed at least ten times. The genes are TRBV6-5 and TRBJ2-7, with D uncertain. Deletions cut 3 bases from V and 6 bases from J, with 21 bases between. CDR1 is MNHEY and CDR2 is SVGAGI in the germline V gene. The CDR3 length is 16 residues. The CDR3 here is CASSYNPGSSTPEQYF. DNA for the CDR3: TGTGCCAGCAGTTATAACCCTGGATCGTCAACCCCCGAGCAGTACTTC.

At least ten counts were recorded for this clonotype. The rearrangement uses TRBV5-1 and TRBJ1-5; TRBD1 aligns across 7 bases. Trimming removed 3 bases from V and 6 bases from J; junction bases left unmatched: 9. The germline V gene has CDR1 SGHRS and CDR2 YFSETQ. The CDR3 extends over 15 amino acids. The DNA of the CDR3 is TGCGCCAGCAGCTCGGGGACAGAGGGGGCTCAGCCCCAGCATTTT. Protein product: CASSSGTEGAQPQHF. Drawing the rest from reference TRBV5-1 and TRBJ1-5, the complete variable domain is KAGVTQTPRYLIKTRGQQVTLSCSPISGHRSVSWYQQTPGQGLQFLFEYFSETQRNKGNFPGRFSGRQFSNSRSEMNVSTLELGDSALYLCASSSGTEGAQPQHFGDGTRLSIL.